The 30 T cell receptor beta chains given below trace back to one sample, sequenced in a study of T cell changes during pregnancy in multiple sclerosis. TCRdb's copy holds only in-frame clones and misses some; the assay was immunoSEQ multiplex PCR. The sample gives approximately 40,000 clones, roughly 92% of which show up once; approximately 1.3% is in the top ten. Sequences were obtained from peripheral blood. These receptors all stem from a female donor with multiple sclerosis, enrolled in a pregnancy study.

V usage is TRBV5-4 and J usage is TRBJ2-7; 8 bases fit TRBD2. Germline V CDR1 and CDR2: SGHNT, YYREEE (reference sequence). There are 17 residues in the CDR3. J lost 6 bases, V lost 0 bases, and 14 bases had no gene match. CDR3 sequence (DNA): TGTGCCAGCAGCTTGGATCGGACGGGAGGGGTCCCCGGCGAGCAGTACTTC. This translates into CASSLDRTGGVPGEQYF.

The rearrangement joins TRBV11-2 to TRBJ2-1; either TRBD1 or TRBD2 may fit D (6 bases each). Germline-derived CDR1 and CDR2 are SGHAT and FQNNGV. The CDR3 length is 13 residues. Trimming took off 7 bases at V and 7 bases at J, with 14 bases between the two ends. CDR3 protein: CASTGAGLNEQFF. Here the CDR3 DNA reads TGTGCCAGCACGGGGGCGGGTCTTAATGAGCAGTTCTTC. The whole variable domain, remainder taken from reference TRBV11-2 and TRBJ2-1, is EAGVAQSPRYKIIEKRQSVAFWCNPISGHATLYWYQQILGQGPKLLIQFQNNGVVDDSQLPKDRFSAERLKGVDSTLKIQPAKLEDSAVYLCASTGAGLNEQFFGPGTRLTVL.

The chain combines TRBV5-1 with TRBJ2-7, with 8 bases aligning to TRBD1. The CDR3 contains 14 residues. CDR1 SGHRS and CDR2 YFSETQ come from the germline V gene. Unmatched junction bases numbered 7, after V lost 4 bases and J lost 4 bases. The CDR3 coding sequence is TGCGCCAGCAGCGTGGACAGGGATGGGTACGAGCAGTACTTC. Its translation: CASSVDRDGYEQYF.

This clone was seen a single time. This chain connects TRBV11-2 to TRBJ2-7, with D perhaps given as TRBD1 or TRBD2 (6 bases each). The CDR3 contains 15 residues. V was clipped by 1 base and J by 3 bases, with 13 bases between them. Germline-derived CDR1 and CDR2 are SGHAT and FQNNGV. The CDR3 DNA follows: TGTGCCAGCAGCTTAGGGAGGGGGTCCTTCTACGAGCAGTACTTC. This translates into CASSLGRGSFYEQYF.

CDR3 sequence (DNA): TGTGCCAGCAGTTACAGGGACAGAATCAATCAGCCCCAGCATTTT. Translated: CASSYRDRINQPQHF. The chain carries TRBV6-6 and TRBJ1-5, with 7 bases fitting TRBD1. Germline V gene data show CDR1 as MNHNY and CDR2 as SVGAGI (reference sequence). The CDR3 totals 15 residues. Trimming removed 2 bases from V and 3 bases from J; junction bases left unmatched: 4.

This sequence joins TRBV7-8 and TRBJ2-7; 8 bases agree with TRBD2. The CDR3 extends over 17 amino acids. The trim removed 4 bases at V and 2 bases at J, leaving 13 bases unmatched. Germline lookup yields CDR1 SGHVS and CDR2 FQNEAQ. This chain's CDR3 is CASSYSKSGGYPYEQYF. In nucleotides, the CDR3 is TGTGCCAGCAGCTACTCTAAAAGCGGGGGTTACCCCTACGAGCAGTACTTC.

The V and J genes are TRBV7-2 and TRBJ1-4; D is uncertain. Per the germline V gene, CDR1 is SGHTA and CDR2 is FQGNSA. The CDR3 is 15 amino acids. Trimming took 4 bases from V and 4 from J, leaving 13 bases between them. The CDR3 here is CASSSKRLVNEKLFF. CDR3 nucleotide sequence: TGTGCCAGCAGCTCAAAGCGACTGGTTAATGAAAAACTGTTTTTT. The entire variable domain, with the rest obtained from reference TRBV7-2 and TRBJ1-4, is as follows: GAGVSQSPSNKVTEKGKDVELRCDPISGHTALYWYRQSLGQGLEFLIYFQGNSAPDKSGLPSDRFSAERTGGSVSTLTIQRTQQEDSAVYLCASSSKRLVNEKLFFGSGTQLSVL.

V and J are TRBV10-3 and TRBJ2-1, with D unclear. V shed 6 bases and J shed 4 bases, with 16 bases lying between them. The CDR3 totals 15 residues. The germline V gene has CDR1 ENHRY and CDR2 SYGVKD. The CDR3 loop is CAIRLTRLGYNEQFF. In nucleotides, the CDR3 is TGTGCCATCAGGTTGACACGATTGGGTTACAATGAGCAGTTCTTC.

The chain has TRBV10-3 and TRBJ1-2; D uncertain. The CDR3 extends over 15 amino acids. Trimming took 3 bases from V and 4 from J, leaving 15 bases between them. Per germline, CDR1 ENHRY and CDR2 SYGVKD. The CDR3 nucleotides read TGTGCCATCAGTGATAGTACCACGGTTGGCTATGGCTACACCTTC. Translated, it gives CAISDSTTVGYGYTF.

V usage is TRBV19 and J usage is TRBJ2-1, with 12 bases fitting TRBD2. V gave up 4 bases and J gave up 9 bases; unmatched junction bases: 7. The germline gives CDR1 LNHDA, CDR2 SQIVND (reference sequence). This CDR3 region has 15 residues. The CDR3 region is CASSKGLAGIGEQFF. CDR3 nucleotides: TGTGCCAGTAGTAAAGGACTAGCGGGAATTGGTGAGCAGTTCTTC.

A single count supports this clone. V and J are TRBV7-2 and TRBJ2-7, with TRBD2 identical over 9 bases. The germline gives CDR1 SGHTA, CDR2 FQGNSA. The CDR3 runs to 16 residues. The junction had 9 bases not matched to a gene; V was cut back by 1 base and J by 5 bases. The CDR3 sequence: CASSLGVAGGYDEQYF. CDR3 sequence (DNA): TGTGCCAGCAGCTTAGGAGTGGCGGGAGGGTATGACGAGCAGTACTTC.

This chain connects TRBV5-4 to TRBJ2-5, with TRBD1 as a possible D gene (6 bases). Germline assignment: CDR1 SGHNT and CDR2 YYREEE (reference sequence). Trimming stripped 0 bases from V and 5 bases from J, with 14 bases between. This CDR3 contains 15 residues. CDR3 coding DNA: TGTGCCAGCAGCTTGGTACAGGGAGTAAAGGAGACCCAGTACTTC. Translation gives CASSLVQGVKETQYF.

This clone is a singleton in its sample. The V call is TRBV10-3, the J call TRBJ2-1, with TRBD2 as a possible D gene (5 bases). The CDR3 length is 13 residues. V was shortened by 8 bases and J by 8 bases, with 16 bases between the two germline ends. From germline, CDR1 is ENHRY and CDR2 SYGVKD. The CDR3 spells CAIGSSPSDEQFF. Here the CDR3 DNA reads TGTGCCATCGGGTCTAGCCCCAGCGATGAGCAGTTCTTC.

The V and J genes are TRBV5-5 and TRBJ2-7, with TRBD2 matching over 10 bases. Germline-derived CDR1 and CDR2 are SGHKS and YYEKEE (reference sequence). The CDR3 extends over 14 amino acids. V shed 1 base, J shed 2 bases, and the junction held 0 bases outside the gene matches. The DNA of the CDR3 is TGTGCCAGCAGCTTGCTAGCGGGGGCCTACGAGCAGTACTTC. Translating gives CASSLLAGAYEQYF.

The chain has TRBV5-1 and TRBJ1-1, with 7 bases that match TRBD1. The CDR3 runs to 17 residues. The germline CDR1 and CDR2 sequences are SGHRS and YFSETQ. V lost 3 bases to trimming and J lost 6 bases; unmatched junction nucleotides: 17. In DNA form, the CDR3 reads TGCGCCAGCAGCTGGGAACAGGGGCGACGGCCGGTTGCTGAAGCTTTCTTT. Residues: CASSWEQGRRPVAEAFF.

The rearrangement links TRBV5-4 to TRBJ2-3; D might be TRBD1 (5 bases). Between the trimmed V and J ends, which lost 2 bases and 5 bases, there was a span of 21 bases. The CDR3 spans 17 residues. In germline, CDR1 is SGHNT, CDR2 YYREEE (reference sequence). The CDR3 protein is CASSLPRQGRFKDTQYF. CDR3 coding DNA: TGTGCCAGCAGCTTACCCCGCCAGGGAAGGTTTAAAGATACGCAGTATTTT.

This clone was found once. This rearrangement joins TRBV7-6 to TRBJ2-7; TRBD2 might be the D (6 bases). Trimming cost V 5 bases and J 5 bases, with 16 bases left between them. Germline V gives CDR1 SGHVS, CDR2 FNYEAQ. The CDR3 loop spans 14 amino acids. In DNA, the CDR3 is TGTGCCAGCAGCAAACAGGAGGGGTCGGACGAGCAGTACTTC. Amino acids: CASSKQEGSDEQYF.

A single count supports this clone. This rearrangement joins TRBV30 to TRBJ1-4; 7 bases map to TRBD1. CDR3 length: 16 residues. The V and J ends lost 4 bases and 8 bases, in that order; junction bases with no gene match: 16. Per germline, CDR1 GTSNPN and CDR2 SVGIG (reference sequence). Here the CDR3 reads CAWTRQGWGMREKLFF. The CDR3 nucleotides read TGTGCCTGGACCCGACAGGGTTGGGGGATGAGGGAAAAACTGTTTTTT.

This chain joins TRBV6-1 and TRBJ2-3, with D unclear. The CDR3 loop spans 10 amino acids. Trimming shortened V by 7 bases and J by 5 bases, and 4 bases separated the two germline ends. CDR1 MNHNS and CDR2 SASEGT come from the germline V gene. The CDR3 protein is CASKQDTQYF. The CDR3 nucleotides are TGTGCCAGCAAACAAGATACGCAGTATTTT.

V and J are TRBV18 and TRBJ2-1, with a tentative D call TRBD2 (6 bases). CDR1 and CDR2 (germline): KGHSH, LQKENI. The ends were cut back, 0 bases at V and 8 bases at J, with 17 bases in the middle. This CDR3 is 16 amino acids long. The CDR3 nucleotides are TGTGCCAGCTCACCACCGACAGTAACTAGCCAGGATGAGCAGTTCTTC. It specifies CASSPPTVTSQDEQFF.

This clone was detected a few times. This chain connects TRBV6-6 to TRBJ2-7; D might be TRBD1 or TRBD2, each matching 5 bases. The CDR3 totals 16 residues. Germline CDR1 reads MNHNY; CDR2 reads SVGAGI (reference sequence). With 2 bases removed from V and 5 bases from J, the gap between germline ends came to 19 bases. This CDR3 is CASSYGRVGLANEQYF. The CDR3 nucleotides read TGTGCCAGCAGTTACGGCAGGGTGGGGCTAGCTAACGAGCAGTACTTC.

The chain carries TRBV7-9 and TRBJ2-3; 12 nucleotides line up with TRBD2. The CDR3 has 17 amino acids. Germline V lookup: CDR1 SEHNR, CDR2 FQNEAQ (reference sequence). The junction had 8 bases not matched to a gene; V was cut back by 3 bases and J by 4 bases. The CDR3 DNA sequence: TGTGCCAGCAGCTTGGGGCTAGCGGGAGGGCCATCAGATACGCAGTATTTT. Amino acid sequence: CASSLGLAGGPSDTQYF.

The chain combines TRBV30 with TRBJ2-2; D unclear. The CDR3 has 11 amino acids. CDR1 GTSNPN and CDR2 SVGIG come from the germline V gene (reference sequence). Trimming cost V 4 bases and J 5 bases, with 5 bases left between them. This CDR3 reads CAWTKTGELFF. DNA for the CDR3: TGTGCCTGGACCAAAACCGGGGAGCTGTTTTTT.

The gene calls are TRBV6-5 and TRBJ1-2; possibly TRBD1 for D (6 bases). This CDR3 is 14 amino acids long. Germline lookup yields CDR1 MNHEY and CDR2 SVGAGI. V dropped 7 bases and J dropped 7 bases, with 19 bases sitting between them. CDR3 sequence reads: CASTQGAGASGYTF. The CDR3 nucleotides are TGTGCCAGCACCCAAGGGGCGGGGGCGAGTGGCTACACCTTC.

This clone was recorded once. The J gene is TRBJ2-3, the V gene TRBV5-1, with 9 bases fitting TRBD2. The V gene's germline CDR1 is SGHRS and CDR2 YFSETQ. V trimming: 0 bases; J trimming: 0 bases; junction bases outside the gene matches: 8. This CDR3 is built from 18 residues. In nucleotides, the CDR3 is TGCGCCAGCAGCTTGGGTGTCAGCGGGAGGATTAGCACAGATACGCAGTATTTT. This sequence encodes CASSLGVSGRISTDTQYF. The full variable domain, completed using reference TRBV5-1 and TRBJ2-3, is KAGVTQTPRYLIKTRGQQVTLSCSPISGHRSVSWYQQTPGQGLQFLFEYFSETQRNKGNFPGRFSGRQFSNSRSEMNVSTLELGDSALYLCASSLGVSGRISTDTQYFGPGTRLTVL.

J is TRBJ2-1 and V is TRBV9; 10 positions agree with TRBD2. V trimming: 4 bases; J trimming: 7 bases; junction bases outside the gene matches: 14. The CDR3 length is 17 residues. CDR1 is SGDLS and CDR2 is YYNGEE in the germline V gene. The CDR3 nucleotides are TGTGCCAGCAGCCCCTACCTAGCGGGAGCGATATTAAATGAGCAGTTCTTC. It yields the protein CASSPYLAGAILNEQFF. Full variable domain (rest looked up from reference TRBV9 and TRBJ2-1): DSGVTQTPKHLITATGQRVTLRCSPRSGDLSVYWYQQSLDQGLQFLIQYYNGEERAKGNILERFSAQQFPDLHSELNLSSLELGDSALYFCASSPYLAGAILNEQFFGPGTRLTVL.

The rearrangement uses TRBV7-2 and TRBJ2-7; D is possibly TRBD1 (5 bases). CDR1 is SGHTA and CDR2 is FQGNSA in the germline V gene. The CDR3 has 15 amino acids. V was clipped by 0 bases and J by 3 bases, with 12 bases between them. CDR3 in DNA: TGTGCCAGCAGCTTAGCGCCAGGGCACGTCTACGAGCAGTACTTC. It is translated as CASSLAPGHVYEQYF.

This chain links TRBV13 with TRBJ2-1; TRBD2 might be the D (5 bases). This CDR3 region has 13 residues. CDR1 is PRHDT, CDR2 FYEKMQ, per germline (reference sequence). V was cut by 2 bases and J by 9 bases, with 11 bases left in between. The CDR3 loop is CASSLTRVGEQFF. Here the CDR3 DNA reads TGTGCCAGCAGCTTAACTAGGGTGGGTGAGCAGTTCTTC. Drawing the rest from reference TRBV13 and TRBJ2-1, the complete variable domain is AAGVIQSPRHLIKEKRETATLKCYPIPRHDTVYWYQQGPGQDPQFLISFYEKMQSDKGSIPDRFSAQQFSDYHSELNMSSLELGDSALYFCASSLTRVGEQFFGPGTRLTVL.

The CDR3 here is CASSQEGGQMNTEAFF. In DNA form, the CDR3 reads TGCGCCAGCAGCCAAGAAGGGGGACAGATGAACACTGAAGCTTTCTTT. The chain employs TRBV4-1 and TRBJ1-1, with 7 bases fitting TRBD1. The CDR3 has 16 residues. With V trimmed by 0 bases and J by 0 bases, 4 bases remained unmatched. Germline-derived CDR1 and CDR2 are MGHRA and YSYEKL.

This chain uses TRBV28 with TRBJ1-1, with D possibly being TRBD1 (6 bases). V gave up 7 bases and J gave up 3 bases, with 18 bases separating them. This CDR3 region has 15 residues. Germline V CDR1 and CDR2: MDHEN, SYDVKM. The CDR3: CASNRGGAGDTEAFF. The DNA for the CDR3 is TGTGCCAGCAATAGGGGGGGAGCCGGGGACACTGAAGCTTTCTTT.